These T cell receptor beta chains were read from a single sample in a study of regulatory T cells in long-lasting Graves disease. TCRdb analysed the multiplex PCR reads with MiXCR anew, one entry per CDR3 protein. Of 360,000 or so distinct CDR3 sequences in the sample, 10% to 15% are singletons; the top ten hold approximately 20%. The same specimen was also included in a second study, on T cells in Graves' hyperthyroidism and ophthalmopathy.

This specimen was peripheral blood mononuclear cells (PBMCs), taken at new diagnosis, from a patient treated with antithyroid drugs. The receptors were sampled from a woman aged 18 to 35 with Graves disease. The CDR3 runs from the conserved cysteine through the conserved F or W. D genes are given only for firm matches. For some rows the clone size is stated as once, few or many, or as a class when expanded; others skip it.

V	length	D	size	J	DNA	CDR3
TRBV5-1	14	.	few	TRBJ2-5	TGCGCCAGCAGCTTGGAAGCGAGGGGGGAGACCCAGTACTTC	CASSLEARGETQYF
TRBV6-2/TRBV6-3	16	TRBD2	.	TRBJ2-3	TGTGCCAGCAGAAGCCCGAGCGGGGGGGGTGACGATACGCAGTATTTT	CASRSPSGGGDDTQYF
TRBV20-1	14	.	many	TRBJ1-2	TGCAGTGCAATTCCCCCCCCGGGACACCGAGGCTACACCTTC	CSAIPPPGHRGYTF
TRBV10-3	15	.	many	TRBJ1-3	TGTGCCATCAGTGACCGGCTTCTCTCTGGAAACACCATATATTTT	CAISDRLLSGNTIYF
TRBV6-2/TRBV6-3	15	TRBD2	many	TRBJ2-1	TGTGCCAGCAGTTCCCTCGGGCTAGCGGGAGCGGAGCAGTTCTTC	CASSSLGLAGAEQFF
TRBV3-1	16	.	many	TRBJ2-3	TGTGCCAGCAGCCAGCGGGGACCCCACAGCACAGATACGCAGTATTTT	CASSQRGPHSTDTQYF
TRBV12-3/TRBV12-4	17	.	.	TRBJ2-2	TGTGGGGGGGGGGGGGGGGTAGGGGGCACCGGGACCGGGGAGCTGTTTTTT	CGGGGGVGGTGTGELFF
TRBV12-3/TRBV12-4	14	.	many	TRBJ2-2	TGTGCCAGCAGTTTCCGTGGGGGCACCGGGGAGCTGTTTTTT	CASSFRGGTGELFF
TRBV4-3	17	TRBD2	few	TRBJ2-1	TGCGCCAGCAGCTTCCGGACTAGCGGGGGGAAGGACAATGAGCAGTTCTTC	CASSFRTSGGKDNEQFF
TRBV20-1	12	TRBD1	few	TRBJ1-1	TGCAGTGCCCCGGGACAGGGGGTAGAAGCTTTCTTT	CSAPGQGVEAFF
TRBV3-1	18	.	many	TRBJ2-1	TGTGCCAGCAGCCCAGGGCTGGTGCTCGAGGCCCGTACAAATGAGCAGTTCTTC	CASSPGLVLEARTNEQFF
TRBV5-1	16	.	many	TRBJ2-3	TGCGCCAGCAGCAAAAGCCAGGGGTTCAGCACAGATACGCAGTATTTT	CASSKSQGFSTDTQYF
TRBV12-3/TRBV12-4	16	TRBD2	many	TRBJ2-5	TGTGCCAGCAGTCTTCGACTAGCGGGGGGGGAAGAGACCCAGTACTTC	CASSLRLAGGEETQYF
TRBV20-1	13	.	many	TRBJ2-7	TGCAGTGCTAGAGCGCGGGGTCTCTACGAGCAGTACTTC	CSARARGLYEQYF
TRBV5-1	15	.	many	TRBJ1-1	TGCGCCAGCAGCCCCAAACCAATGATGGGGAATGAAGCTTTCTTT	CASSPKPMMGNEAFF
TRBV27	14	.	.	TRBJ2-2	TGTGCCAGCAGACGCGGCCCGGGTGCCGGGGAGCTGTTTTTT	CASRRGPGAGELFF
TRBV6-1	13	TRBD1	many	TRBJ1-1	TGTGCCAGCAGAACGGGACAGGGGGTGGAAGCTTTCTTT	CASRTGQGVEAFF
TRBV12-3/TRBV12-4	14	.	.	TRBJ1-4	TGTGCCAGCAGCCCCGGCACAACTAATGAAAAACTGTTTTTT	CASSPGTTNEKLFF
TRBV20-1	16	.	.	TRBJ1-2	TGCAGTGCTGGGTGGCAGGGAGGACCCAACGGCTATGACTACACCTTC	CSAGWQGGPNGYDYTF
TRBV27	17	TRBD1	.	TRBJ2-1	TGTGCCAGCAGTTTATCAGGTCTACAGGGGGCGCAGAATGAGCAGTTCTTC	CASSLSGLQGAQNEQFF
TRBV29-1	14	TRBD1	many	TRBJ2-1	TGCAGCGTTACTGGACAGGGAGCCTACAATGAGCAGTTCTTC	CSVTGQGAYNEQFF
TRBV19	13	.	many	TRBJ1-2	TGTGCCAGTAGTATTACCACAGGGCATGGCTACACCTTC	CASSITTGHGYTF